This T cell receptor (beta chain) was recovered during a study of blood T cell repertoires in COVID-19. The wider study: PBMCs, B-cell-depleted T cells, or T cells provided the cDNA or gDNA that made up the material.

The V gene lost 1 base and the J gene lost 6 bases, with 16 bases spanning the gap. The V gene's germline CDR1 is LGHNA and CDR2 YNFKEQ. This CDR3 region has 16 residues. Some clones are missing from TCRdb's copy, which holds only in-frame ones; the method was immunoSEQ multiplex PCR. Among over 150,000 clones, around 85% were seen once, and the ten largest hold roughly 29%. The TCR sequence derives from a woman in her fifties or sixties with acute or convalescent COVID-19. The chain couples TRBV4-2 to TRBJ2-1, with D perhaps matching TRBD2 (7 bases). Sequencing input: peripheral blood. The CDR3: CASSQVGGGVGNEQFF. CDR3 DNA: TGTGCCAGCAGCCAAGTGGGCGGGGGCGTCGGCAATGAGCAGTTCTTC.